This T cell receptor beta chain derives from a study of blood T cell repertoires in COVID-19. Whole-study context: The United States, Italy and Spain were the sources of the acute and convalescent COVID-19 samples. T cells, B-cell-depleted T cells, or PBMCs supplied cDNA or gDNA.

Authors' processing steps: It was from reference gene primer amplification that nucleated cell counts were estimated. Repertoires were generated with immunoSEQ multiplex PCR, while TCRdb's copy carries only in-frame clones and drops some. The V and J calls and clone size were taken over from that table, and D and trimming were inferred from the DNA. The data contain around 200,000 clones, 85% of them singletons. Trimming stripped 2 bases from V and 3 bases from J, with 10 bases between. The CDR3 sequence is 15 residues long. Germline lookup yields CDR1 SGHTA and CDR2 FQGNSA. This clonotype originated in an elderly woman with acute or convalescent COVID-19. The source material was peripheral blood. The V gene is TRBV7-2, the J gene TRBJ2-2, with D unclear. The CDR3 loop is CASSLYSGDTGELFF. Here the CDR3 DNA reads TGTGCCAGCAGCTTATACTCCGGTGACACCGGGGAGCTGTTTTTT.